Given below is one T cell receptor beta chain in context. Donors were healthy Caucasian individuals from Russia aged roughly 6 to 95. The data were taken from a study of blood T cells in healthy people across ages. Alongside a J-beta primer mix, a sample-barcoded 5' primer served in a second PCR lasting 7 to 11 cycles. TCRdb recomputed calls from the 5' RACE reads with MiXCR, one row per CDR3 protein. The table has some 900,000 distinct CDR3 sequences, roughly 52% seen once. CDR3 size: 13 residues. Looked up from germline, CDR1 is MNHEY and CDR2 is SVGEGT. V was clipped by 8 bases and J by 6 bases, with 16 bases between them.

Sequencing was performed on blood. The clonotype was recovered from a man aged 25 to 40 in good health. The genes are TRBV6-2 or TRBV6-3 and TRBJ1-1; D is unclear. CDR3: CASGRGSGSEAFF. In DNA form, the CDR3 reads TGTGCCAGCGGTCGGGGAAGCGGCTCTGAAGCTTTCTTT.